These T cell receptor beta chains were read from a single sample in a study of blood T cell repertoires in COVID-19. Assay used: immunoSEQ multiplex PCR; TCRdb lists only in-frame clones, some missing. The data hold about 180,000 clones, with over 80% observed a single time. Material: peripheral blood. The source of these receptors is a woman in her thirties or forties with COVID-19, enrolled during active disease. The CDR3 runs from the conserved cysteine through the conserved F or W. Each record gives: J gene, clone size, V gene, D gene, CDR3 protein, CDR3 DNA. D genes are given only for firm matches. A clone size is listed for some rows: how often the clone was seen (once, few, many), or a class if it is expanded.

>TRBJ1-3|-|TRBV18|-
CASSPEGLGGNTIYF
TGTGCCAGCTCACCGGAGGGGCTTGGAGGAAACACCATATATTTT
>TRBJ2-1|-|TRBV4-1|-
CASSQELEYYYNEQFF
TGCGCCAGCAGCCAAGAACTCGAATACTACTACAATGAGCAGTTCTTC
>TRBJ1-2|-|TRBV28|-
CASSLAPITGYGYTF
TGTGCCAGCAGTTTAGCCCCGATTACTGGCTATGGCTACACCTTC
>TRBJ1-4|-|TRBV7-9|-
CASSSIRTLGEKLFF
TGTGCCAGCAGCTCTATACGCACACTCGGGGAAAAACTGTTTTTT
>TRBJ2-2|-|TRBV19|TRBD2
CASSQTSGRVHGELFF
TGTGCCAGTAGCCAGACTAGCGGGAGGGTGCACGGGGAGCTGTTTTTT
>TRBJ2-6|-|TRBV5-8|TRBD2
CASSPGGTPVTGANVLTF
TGTGCCAGCAGCCCGGGAGGGACCCCGGTAACTGGGGCCAACGTCCTGACTTTC
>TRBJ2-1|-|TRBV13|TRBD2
CASSSTGFWRDTNSGEGYNEQFF
TGTGCCAGCAGCTCGACGGGATTCTGGAGGGATACTAATAGCGGGGAGGGCTACAATGAGCAGTTCTTC
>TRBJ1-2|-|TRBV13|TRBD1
CASSSEGALRGYTF
TGTGCCAGCAGTTCTGAGGGGGCGCTTCGCGGCTACACCTTC
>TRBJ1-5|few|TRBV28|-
CASNPSDRFNQPQHF
TGTGCCAGCAACCCTTCCGACAGGTTTAATCAGCCCCAGCATTTT
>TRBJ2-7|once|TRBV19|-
CASSLGLSYEQYF
TGTGCCAGTAGCCTTGGACTTTCCTACGAGCAGTACTTC
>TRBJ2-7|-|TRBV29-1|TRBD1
CSVEERTGGGGEQYF
TGCAGCGTTGAGGAGCGGACAGGGGGAGGAGGCGAGCAGTACTTC
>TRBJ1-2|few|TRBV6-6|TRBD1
CASGEQGALNYGYTF
TGTGCCAGCGGAGAACAGGGGGCCCTTAACTATGGCTACACCTTC
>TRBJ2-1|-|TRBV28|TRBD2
CASSFLRTSGYNEQFF
TGTGCCAGCAGTTTTTTACGGACTAGCGGTTACAATGAGCAGTTCTTC
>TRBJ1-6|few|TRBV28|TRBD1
CASRPYRGNNSPLHF
TGTGCCAGCAGACCCTACAGGGGGAATAATTCACCCCTCCACTTT
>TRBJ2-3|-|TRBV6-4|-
CASSPGTFISTDTQYF
TGTGCCAGCAGTCCCGGGACATTCATCAGCACAGATACGCAGTATTTT
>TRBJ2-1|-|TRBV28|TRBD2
CASSPSHSTSAKYNEQFF
TGTGCCAGCAGCCCTTCTCACTCGACTAGCGCCAAATACAATGAGCAGTTCTTC
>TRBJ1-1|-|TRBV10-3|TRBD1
CAISERGTGPTEAFF
TGTGCCATCAGTGAACGAGGGACAGGGCCCACTGAAGCTTTCTTT
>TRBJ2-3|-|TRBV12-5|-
CASGHWGSGGTDTQYF
TGTGCTAGTGGGCACTGGGGGTCTGGGGGGACAGATACGCAGTATTTT
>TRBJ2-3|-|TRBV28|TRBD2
CASSPPGLVNTDTQYF
TGTGCCAGCAGCCCACCGGGACTAGTGAACACAGATACGCAGTATTTT
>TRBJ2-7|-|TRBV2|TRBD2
CASSEWQDTSGLEDEQYF
TGTGCCAGCAGTGAATGGCAGGATACTAGCGGGCTCGAGGACGAGCAGTACTTC
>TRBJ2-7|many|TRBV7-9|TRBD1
CASSSDRGYEQYF
TGTGCCAGCAGCAGTGACAGGGGGTACGAGCAGTACTTC
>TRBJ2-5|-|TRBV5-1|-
CASSLTGGSVKETQYF
TGCGCCAGCAGCTTGACGGGTGGATCAGTAAAAGAGACCCAGTACTTC
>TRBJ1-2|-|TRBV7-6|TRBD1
CASSSPDRADYTF
TGTGCCAGCAGCTCCCCGGACAGGGCCGACTACACCTTC
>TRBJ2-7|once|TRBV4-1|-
CASSQNQGFHEQYF
TGCGCCAGCAGCCAAAACCAGGGGTTCCACGAGCAGTACTTC
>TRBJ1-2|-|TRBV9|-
CASSAAFGGNGYTF
TGTGCCAGCAGCGCCGCGTTTGGGGGGAATGGCTACACCTTC
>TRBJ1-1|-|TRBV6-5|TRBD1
CASRRPQGGTEAFF
TGTGCCAGCAGACGACCACAGGGGGGAACTGAAGCTTTCTTT
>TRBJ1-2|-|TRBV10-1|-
CASPREYGYTF
TGCGCCAGCCCCCGGGAGTATGGCTACACCTTC
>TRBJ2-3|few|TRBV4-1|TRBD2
CASSQRLAGGQGTDTQYF
TGCGCCAGCAGCCAAAGGCTAGCGGGGGGGCAGGGTACAGATACGCAGTATTTT
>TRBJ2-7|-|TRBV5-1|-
CASSSLGSQAASYEQYF
TGCGCCAGCAGCTCCTTGGGGAGTCAAGCGGCCTCCTACGAGCAGTACTTC
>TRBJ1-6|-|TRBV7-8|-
CASSLAPTGSNSPLHF
TGTGCCAGCAGCTTAGCGCCGACAGGCTCGAATTCACCCCTCCACTTT
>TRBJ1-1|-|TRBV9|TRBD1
CASSRQGAVPLNTEAFF
TGTGCCAGCAGCCGACAGGGGGCGGTTCCCCTGAACACTGAAGCTTTCTTT
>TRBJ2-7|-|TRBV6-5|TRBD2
CASSLTGTAGGYEQYF
TGTGCCAGCAGTTTAACCGGGACAGCGGGGGGCTACGAGCAGTACTTC
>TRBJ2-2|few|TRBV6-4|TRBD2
CASSDSTSGHTGELFF
TGTGCCAGCAGTGACTCGACTAGCGGTCACACCGGGGAGCTGTTTTTT
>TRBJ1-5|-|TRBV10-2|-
CASSDSKTGMNQPQHF
TGCGCCAGCAGTGATTCGAAAACAGGGATGAACCAGCCCCAGCATTTT
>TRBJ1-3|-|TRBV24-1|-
CATRGPSGNTIYF
TGTGCCACCCGCGGGCCCTCTGGAAACACCATATATTTT
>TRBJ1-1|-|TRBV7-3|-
CASSSPPGNTEAFF
TGTGCCAGCAGCTCCCCGCCGGGGAACACTGAAGCTTTCTTT
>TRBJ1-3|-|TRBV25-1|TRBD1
CASTTVSGQGRNTIYF
TGTGCCAGCACCACCGTGTCGGGACAGGGTAGAAACACCATATATTTT
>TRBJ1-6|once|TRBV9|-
CASSVGGERYNSPLHF
TGTGCCAGCAGCGTAGGAGGAGAGCGGTATAATTCACCCCTCCACTTT
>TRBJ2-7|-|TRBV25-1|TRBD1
CASSETTGAGYEQYF
TGTGCCAGCAGTGAAACCACAGGGGCGGGCTACGAGCAGTACTTC
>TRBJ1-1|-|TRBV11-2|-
CASSPQMNTEAFF
TGTGCCAGCAGCCCCCAAATGAACACTGAAGCTTTCTTT
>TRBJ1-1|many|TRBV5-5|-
CASSIGPNTEAFF
TGTGCCAGCAGCATTGGGCCGAACACTGAAGCTTTCTTT
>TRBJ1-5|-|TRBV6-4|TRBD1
CASTDVGDRVQCVHQPQHF
TGTGCCAGCACCGACGTGGGGGACAGGGTTCAATGCGTCCATCAGCCCCAGCATTTT
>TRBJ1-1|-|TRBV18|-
CASRGGNTEAFF
TGTGCCAGCAGAGGGGGGAACACTGAAGCTTTCTTT
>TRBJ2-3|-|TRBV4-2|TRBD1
CASSQEGQGNTDTQYF
TGTGCCAGCAGCCAAGAGGGACAGGGCAACACAGATACGCAGTATTTT
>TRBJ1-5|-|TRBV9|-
CASSAGIGGLNQPQHF
TGTGCCAGCAGCGCAGGGATTGGGGGCCTAAATCAGCCCCAGCATTTT
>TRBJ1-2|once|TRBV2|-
CASSVDEYGYTF
TGTGCCAGCTCGGTAGATGAGTATGGCTACACCTTC
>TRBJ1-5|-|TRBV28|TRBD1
CASKGTGAPFNQPQHF
TGTGCCAGTAAAGGGACAGGGGCCCCCTTTAATCAGCCCCAGCATTTT
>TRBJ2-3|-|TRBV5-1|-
CASSLAVRGETDTQYF
TGCGCCAGCAGCTTGGCCGTCAGGGGAGAAACAGATACGCAGTATTTT
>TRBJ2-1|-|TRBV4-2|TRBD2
CASSQEQLAGGNQFF
TGTGCCAGCAGCCAAGAGCAACTAGCGGGAGGGAACCAGTTCTTC
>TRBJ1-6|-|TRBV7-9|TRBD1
CASSPGTVNSPLHF
TGTGCCAGCAGCCCCGGGACAGTGAATTCACCCCTCCACTTT
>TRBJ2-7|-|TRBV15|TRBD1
CATSTTPGTVPYEQYF
TGTGCCACCAGCACGACGCCCGGGACAGTACCCTACGAGCAGTACTTC
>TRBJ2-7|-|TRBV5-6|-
CASSLGTVPSYEQYF
TGTGCCAGCAGCCTGGGCACAGTCCCTTCCTACGAGCAGTACTTC
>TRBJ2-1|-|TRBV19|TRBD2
CASSTGLAGWDEQFF
TGTGCCAGTAGTACTGGACTAGCGGGGTGGGATGAGCAGTTCTTC
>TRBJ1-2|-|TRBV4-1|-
CASSQGGLTGAYGYTF
TGCGCCAGCAGCCAAGGAGGGTTGACAGGAGCCTATGGCTACACCTTC